These 30 T cell receptor beta chains share one sample of origin, sequenced in a study of CD8 T cells in ankylosing spondylitis. Using its own MiXCR run on the 5' RACE reads, TCRdb lists one record per CDR3 protein. Among fewer than 130,000 distinct CDR3 sequences listed, 24% were seen once. Sequenced material: synovial fluid, either unsorted or a sorted T cell fraction (not recorded which). The receptor set was obtained from a male donor with ankylosing spondylitis.

The table lists this clonotype with many counts. V is TRBV7-9 and J is TRBJ2-1; TRBD2 matches 7 bases. With V trimmed by 1 base and J by 10 bases, 4 bases remained unmatched. The CDR3 is made up of 13 amino acids. Germline CDR1 reads SEHNR; CDR2 reads FQNEAQ (reference sequence). This CDR3 is CASSLGEGLEQFF. The CDR3 DNA is TGTGCCAGCAGCTTAGGGGAGGGACTAGAGCAGTTCTTC.

This clonotype has more than one count but fewer than ten. V usage is TRBV9 and J usage is TRBJ2-1, with 11 bases aligning to TRBD2. V gave up 6 bases and J gave up 4 bases; unmatched junction bases: 6. CDR1 is SGDLS, CDR2 YYNGEE, per germline. The CDR3 contains 15 residues. The CDR3 sequence: CASTRLAGRYNEQFF. CDR3 bases: TGTGCCAGCACCCGACTAGCGGGGCGTTACAATGAGCAGTTCTTC.

This clonotype was seen a handful of times. The gene calls are TRBV20-1 and TRBJ2-1; D could derive from TRBD1 or TRBD2 (7 bases each). CDR1 DFQATT and CDR2 SNEGSKA come from the germline V gene (reference sequence). V gave up 2 bases and J gave up 14 bases, with 16 bases separating them. CDR3 length: 12 amino acids. The CDR3 bases are TGCAGTGCTAGAACGGCAGGGGGGGGGGAGTTCTTC. Encoded protein: CSARTAGGGEFF.

This clonotype was observed once. J is TRBJ2-1 and V is TRBV11-2; no firm D call. This CDR3 is 13 amino acids long. Between the trimmed V and J ends, which lost 5 bases and 0 bases, there was a span of 5 bases. The germline CDR1 and CDR2 sequences are SGHAT and FQNNGV. DNA for the CDR3: TGTGCCAGCAGCCTCTTCTCCTACAATGAGCAGTTCTTC. Translating gives CASSLFSYNEQFF.

This clonotype was recorded once. The genes are TRBV14 and TRBJ2-1; D not resolved. V was cut by 0 bases and J by 10 bases, with 10 bases left in between. The length of the CDR3 is 13 residues. Germline loops: CDR1 SGHDN, CDR2 FVKESK. CDR3 sequence (DNA): TGTGCCAGCAGCCAAGAGAGGCTTGGGGAGCAGTTCTTC. Translated, it gives CASSQERLGEQFF.

The sample holds a few counts of this clonotype. The rearrangement links TRBV13 to TRBJ2-5; a possible D gene is TRBD1 (5 bases). The CDR3 spans 15 residues. V was shortened by 2 bases and J by 0 bases, with 10 bases between the two germline ends. Germline V gives CDR1 PRHDT, CDR2 FYEKMQ (reference sequence). CDR3 bases: TGTGCCAGCAGCTTACACAGGACCTACCAAGAGACCCAGTACTTC. It specifies CASSLHRTYQETQYF.

The chain uses TRBV29-1 and TRBJ1-1; tentative D call: TRBD1 (5 bases). The germline CDR1 and CDR2 sequences are SQVTM and ANQGSEA. CDR3 length: 10 residues. The V end lost 6 bases, the J end lost 11 bases, and 13 bases lay between the germline ends. For the CDR3, the DNA is TGCAGCGTACTGGGGGGTCAGGCTTTCTTT. This gives the protein CSVLGGQAFF.

This clonotype was observed a handful of times. The V and J genes are TRBV27 and TRBJ2-7, with 8 bases identical to TRBD1. This CDR3 is built from 12 residues. Unmatched junction bases numbered 3, after V lost 6 bases and J lost 5 bases. CDR1 is MNHEY and CDR2 is SMNVEV in the germline V gene (reference sequence). The CDR3 here is CASRRQGNEQYF. The CDR3 DNA sequence: TGTGCCAGCAGGAGACAGGGGAACGAGCAGTACTTC.

This chain links TRBV4-2 with TRBJ2-3; D is undetermined. Trimming removed 0 bases from V and 2 bases from J, with 6 bases in between. The CDR3 has 14 amino acids. From germline, CDR1 is LGHNA and CDR2 YNFKEQ. For the CDR3, the DNA is TGTGCCAGCAGCCAAGATCGGTTCACAGATACGCAGTATTTT. This translates into CASSQDRFTDTQYF.

J is TRBJ1-1 and V is TRBV3-1; 8 nucleotides line up with TRBD1. V gave up 7 bases and J gave up 4 bases; unmatched junction bases: 2. The germline CDR1 and CDR2 sequences are LGHDT and YNNKEL (reference sequence). The CDR3 loop spans 12 amino acids. CDR3: CASIDRGTEAFF. The CDR3 coding sequence is TGTGCCAGCATCGACAGGGGCACTGAAGCTTTCTTT.

This clonotype was detected only a few times. CDR3 sequence: CASSRFQPGQGQPQHF. In DNA form, the CDR3 reads TGTGCCAGCAGTCGATTCCAACCGGGACAGGGGCAGCCCCAGCATTTT. The chain employs TRBV28 and TRBJ1-5; 10 bases agree with TRBD1. Trimming removed 5 bases from V and 7 bases from J; junction bases left unmatched: 11. Germline V CDR1 and CDR2: MDHEN, SYDVKM. The CDR3 spans 16 residues.

In this sample, this clonotype turned up a few times. The rearrangement links TRBV24-1 to TRBJ2-1; 14 bases fit TRBD2. Per the germline V gene, CDR1 is KGHDR and CDR2 is SFDVKD. J was trimmed by 7 bases and V by 2 bases; bases with no gene match: 12. The CDR3 runs 19 residues. Here the CDR3 reads CATSDSSGTSGRAENEQFF. DNA of the CDR3: TGTGCCACCAGTGATTCGTCCGGGACTAGCGGGAGAGCCGAAAATGAGCAGTTCTTC.

Ten or more counts support this clonotype. The V gene is TRBV5-1, the J gene TRBJ2-1, with D maybe TRBD2 (5 bases). The CDR3 totals 16 residues. The V end was cut by 0 bases, the J end by 5 bases, with 15 bases between. Germline V gene data show CDR1 as SGHRS and CDR2 as YFSETQ. DNA for the CDR3: TGCGCCAGCAGCTTGGCAAGCGGACTGACCAACAATGAGCAGTTCTTC. Residues: CASSLASGLTNNEQFF.

A few counts support this clonotype. The V gene is TRBV30, the J gene TRBJ2-3; TRBD1 matches 8 bases. CDR1 and CDR2 (germline): GTSNPN, SVGIG (reference sequence). With 3 bases clipped from V and 1 base from J, the junction kept 6 bases outside the gene matches. This CDR3 region has 15 residues. CDR3 residues: CAWRLAGGRTDTQYF. The DNA of the CDR3 is TGTGCCTGGAGACTCGCAGGGGGCCGCACAGATACGCAGTATTTT.

V and J are TRBV20-1 and TRBJ1-1; D perhaps matches TRBD1 (6 bases). Trimming took 7 bases from V and 3 from J, leaving 18 bases between them. The V gene's germline CDR1 is DFQATT and CDR2 SNEGSKA (reference sequence). The CDR3 runs to 14 residues. CDR3 coding DNA: TGCAGTGGTCGGGGGCCTTTAGGCGACACTGAAGCTTTCTTT. Translating gives CSGRGPLGDTEAFF.

V is TRBV3-1 and J is TRBJ1-6; 7 nucleotides match TRBD1. The CDR3 consists of 13 residues. CDR1 and CDR2 (germline): LGHDT, YNNKEL (reference sequence). The ends lost 4 bases at V and 10 bases at J; junction bases unmatched: 4. The CDR3 DNA follows: TGTGCCAGCAGCCCCCGACAGGGATCACCCCTCCACTTT. Protein sequence: CASSPRQGSPLHF. Full variable domain (rest looked up from reference TRBV3-1 and TRBJ1-6): DTAVSQTPKYLVTQMGNDKSIKCEQNLGHDTMYWYKQDSKKFLKIMFSYNNKELIINETVPNRFSPKSPDKAHLNLHINSLELGDSAVYFCASSPRQGSPLHFGNGTRLTVT.

This clonotype has just a few counts. The J gene is TRBJ2-1, the V gene TRBV24-1; D is uncertain. With 6 bases removed from V and 6 bases from J, the gap between germline ends came to 5 bases. From germline, CDR1 is KGHDR and CDR2 SFDVKD. The CDR3 has 11 residues. The CDR3 sequence is CATSPGNEQFF. CDR3 bases: TGTGCCACCAGTCCCGGCAATGAGCAGTTCTTC.

The chain carries TRBV5-6 and TRBJ1-5, with D perhaps matching TRBD1 (5 bases). Germline lookup yields CDR1 SGHDT and CDR2 YYEEEE. The V and J ends lost 4 bases and 3 bases respectively, with 14 bases between them. The CDR3 spans 15 residues. As DNA, the CDR3 is TGTGCCAGCAGCGCCCGGGACGGAAACAATCAGCCCCAGCATTTT. It yields the protein CASSARDGNNQPQHF.

Here the CDR3 reads CASSLGGARTEAFF. In DNA form, the CDR3 reads TGTGCCAGCAGTCTAGGGGGGGCGCGAACTGAAGCTTTCTTT. The genes are TRBV27 and TRBJ1-1; tentatively, D is TRBD1 (6 bases). CDR3 length: 14 residues. The V and J ends lost 5 bases and 5 bases respectively, with 15 bases between them. Per germline, CDR1 MNHEY and CDR2 SMNVEV (reference sequence).

Points on this clonotype: One end of the junction does not line up with germline, which may come from a read error. The chain uses TRBV2 and TRBJ2-1; 8 bases fit TRBD2. The CDR3 contains 15 residues. Germline CDR1 is SNHLY and CDR2 is FYNNEI. The CDR3 here is CASNEQGGRRNEQFF. The CDR3, as DNA: TGTGCCAGCAATGAACAGGGCGGGAGGCGAAATGAGCAGTTCTTC.

This clonotype was seen many times. The CDR3 DNA reads as TGTGCCAGCAGCTTAGTGAGCGAGCAGTTCTTC. Translation: CASSLVSEQFF. This chain uses TRBV7-9 with TRBJ2-1; D remains ambiguous. Germline CDR1 reads SEHNR; CDR2 reads FQNEAQ (reference sequence). The CDR3 is made up of 11 amino acids. V was pared by 1 base and J by 10 bases, with 5 bases between.

This clonotype was counted only a few times. V usage is TRBV6-5 and J usage is TRBJ1-3, with D hard to call. V was pared by 2 bases and J by 4 bases, with 9 bases between. The CDR3 is 14 residues long. CDR1 is MNHEY, CDR2 SVGAGI, per germline. The CDR3: CASSYASSGNTIYF. DNA of the CDR3: TGTGCCAGCAGTTACGCGTCGTCAGGAAACACCATATATTTT.

The chain joins TRBV5-1 to TRBJ2-3; 7 nucleotides match TRBD1. This CDR3 is 16 amino acids long. In germline, CDR1 is SGHRS, CDR2 YFSETQ. Losses at the gene ends were 0 bases for V and 5 bases for J; bases not matched to a gene: 9. The CDR3 spells CASSLEGGGSIDTQYF. The DNA of the CDR3 is TGCGCCAGCAGCTTGGAAGGGGGCGGTTCAATAGATACGCAGTATTTT.

The genes are TRBV7-2 and TRBJ2-3, with 10 bases fitting TRBD2. The germline gives CDR1 SGHTA, CDR2 FQGNSA. J was trimmed by 3 bases and V by 4 bases; bases with no gene match: 4. This CDR3 comprises 15 residues. The CDR3 bases are TGTGCCAGCAGCTCCAGGGGACTAGCGACAGATACGCAGTATTTT. Translation gives CASSSRGLATDTQYF.

This clonotype showed up just a few times. The chain recombines TRBV20-1 with TRBJ1-5; a possible D gene is TRBD1 (6 bases). The CDR3 contains 13 residues. Germline CDR1 DFQATT, CDR2 SNEGSKA (reference sequence). V lost 3 bases, J lost 7 bases, and 13 bases lay in between. The CDR3 nucleotides read TGCAGTGCTAGGCGGGACACCCTCCAGCCCCAGCATTTT. It is translated as CSARRDTLQPQHF.

J is TRBJ2-7 and V is TRBV5-1, with D perhaps matching TRBD1 (6 bases). V lost 2 bases, J lost 3 bases, and 21 bases lay in between. CDR1 and CDR2 (germline): SGHRS, YFSETQ. The CDR3 has 17 residues. The CDR3 sequence: CASSFSGAGDAFYEQYF. The CDR3 region has the DNA TGCGCCAGCAGCTTTAGTGGGGCAGGGGACGCTTTCTACGAGCAGTACTTC.

The chain is built from TRBV20-1 and TRBJ2-2; 8 positions match TRBD2. The CDR3 runs 15 residues. The J segment lost 0 bases and the V segment lost 6 bases, leaving 6 bases of the junction unmatched. Germline CDR1 and CDR2: DFQATT and SNEGSKA (reference sequence). DNA for the CDR3: TGCAGTGCCGGGGATAGCGGGACGAACACCGGGGAGCTGTTTTTT. Translating it yields CSAGDSGTNTGELFF.

This clonotype was seen a few times. The gene calls are TRBV6-1 and TRBJ2-2; 7 bases fit TRBD2. Trimming removed 5 bases from V and 5 bases from J; junction bases left unmatched: 8. Germline assignment: CDR1 MNHNS and CDR2 SASEGT. This CDR3 is built from 15 residues. CDR3 sequence: CASSTQREETGELFF. The CDR3 bases are TGTGCCAGCAGTACCCAGCGGGAAGAGACCGGGGAGCTGTTTTTT.

CDR3 protein: CATSEQNKGMNQPQHF. CDR3 bases: TGTGCCACCAGTGAGCAAAACAAGGGCATGAATCAGCCCCAGCATTTT. V usage is TRBV24-1 and J usage is TRBJ1-5; D is uncertain. With 4 bases removed from V and 4 bases from J, the gap between germline ends came to 16 bases. The CDR3 is 16 amino acids. Germline CDR1 reads KGHDR; CDR2 reads SFDVKD.

This clonotype was observed a few times. V usage is TRBV29-1 and J usage is TRBJ2-7; 11 nucleotides align to TRBD2. The CDR3 is made up of 12 amino acids. V trimming: 5 bases; J trimming: 7 bases; junction bases outside the gene matches: 4. The germline V gene has CDR1 SQVTM and CDR2 ANQGSEA. CDR3 residues: CSVSTSGIEQYF. In DNA, the CDR3 is TGCAGCGTTTCGACTAGCGGGATTGAGCAGTACTTC.